This T cell receptor (beta chain) emerged from a study of CXCR3-negative and CXCR3-positive naive CD8 T cells. Study at large: Per-library TRB read counts averaged about 1.5 +/- 0.3 million, adding up to some 130 million in total.

About this clonotype: Its specificity is unknown.

Study-level results: Whereas both naive subsets had comparably high diversity, memory CD8+ cells had much lower diversity. In CXCR3-positive naive cells, the TRB CDR3s were more hydrophobic than in CXCR3-negative naive cells.

There are 16 residues in the CDR3. Germline V lookup: CDR1 KGHSH, CDR2 LQKENI. The libraries of TRB cDNA were prepared using 5' RACE with UMI labels. TCRdb reprocessed the 5' RACE reads, keeping one entry per CDR3 protein, no DNA. This repertoire includes 150,000 or so distinct CDR3 sequences. Sequencing was done on a sample of naive CXCR3- CD8+ T cells from blood. The subset here: CD45RO-CCR7+CD27+CD95- naive CD8+ T cells lacking CXCR3 (TNR3-). This TCR came from a human donor in good health. Some clones in this sample may be carry-over from other donors' samples. This chain links TRBV18 with TRBJ1-1; the D call from TCRdb, TRBD1, cannot be confirmed without DNA. The CDR3: CASSPPRGDRGTEAFF.